This is a list of T cell receptor beta chains from one sample in a study of blood T cell repertoires in COVID-19. Repertoires were generated with immunoSEQ multiplex PCR, while TCRdb's copy carries only in-frame clones and drops some. Of over 200,000 clones detected, 90% appear once; the ten largest clones hold roughly 15%. Source material: PBMCs or T cells enriched from blood (not recorded which). These receptors came from a man younger than 40 who had been exposed to COVID-19. Both conserved end residues are part of each CDR3. D genes are given only for firm matches. Size tells how often a clone was seen (once, few, many) or the class of an expanded clone, and some rows leave it out.

clone size: .; V gene: TRBV28; D gene: .; J gene: TRBJ1-1; CDR3 protein: CASTRRTGGAFF; CDR3 DNA: TGTGCCAGCACTCGACGGACCGGGGGAGCTTTCTTT
clone size: .; V gene: TRBV29-1; D gene: .; J gene: TRBJ2-7; CDR3 protein: CSVEGGGSYEQYF; CDR3 DNA: TGCAGCGTTGAAGGTGGGGGGTCCTACGAGCAGTACTTC
clone size: .; V gene: TRBV6-4; D gene: .; J gene: TRBJ2-5; CDR3 protein: CASSDCRGQPTGETQYF; CDR3 DNA: TGTGCCAGCAGTGACTGCCGGGGTCAACCCACAGGGGAGACCCAGTACTTC
clone size: .; V gene: TRBV6-4; D gene: TRBD1; J gene: TRBJ2-2; CDR3 protein: CASRTGTGVGELFF; CDR3 DNA: TGTGCCAGCAGGACCGGGACAGGGGTCGGGGAGCTGTTTTTT
clone size: .; V gene: TRBV18; D gene: TRBD1; J gene: TRBJ2-2; CDR3 protein: CASSRGTGNTGELFF; CDR3 DNA: TGTGCCAGCTCCCGTGGGACAGGGAACACCGGGGAGCTGTTTTTT
clone size: .; V gene: TRBV4-3; D gene: .; J gene: TRBJ2-5; CDR3 protein: CASSPWATGGPQETQYF; CDR3 DNA: TGCGCCAGCAGCCCATGGGCGACAGGAGGCCCTCAAGAGACCCAGTACTTC
clone size: .; V gene: TRBV2; D gene: .; J gene: TRBJ2-4; CDR3 protein: CASSERLAKNIQYF; CDR3 DNA: TGTGCCAGCAGTGAGAGATTAGCCAAAAACATTCAGTACTTC
clone size: once; V gene: TRBV19; D gene: .; J gene: TRBJ1-5; CDR3 protein: CASSMITGRISNQPQHF; CDR3 DNA: TGTGCCAGTAGCATGATTACAGGAAGGATCAGCAATCAGCCCCAGCATTTT
clone size: .; V gene: TRBV4-1; D gene: .; J gene: TRBJ2-5; CDR3 protein: CASSPWGVQETQYF; CDR3 DNA: TGCGCCAGCAGCCCCTGGGGGGTCCAAGAGACCCAGTACTTC
clone size: .; V gene: TRBV5-6; D gene: TRBD1; J gene: TRBJ2-1; CDR3 protein: CASSLGGQGYNEQFF; CDR3 DNA: TGTGCCAGCAGCTTGGGTGGACAGGGGTACAATGAGCAGTTCTTC
clone size: .; V gene: TRBV11-3; D gene: TRBD2; J gene: TRBJ2-3; CDR3 protein: CASSSSLAGDTQNTDTQYF; CDR3 DNA: TGTGCCAGCAGCTCGTCCCTAGCGGGGGACACTCAGAACACAGATACGCAGTATTTT
clone size: .; V gene: TRBV15; D gene: .; J gene: TRBJ1-3; CDR3 protein: CATSRDGGARDTIYF; CDR3 DNA: TGTGCCACCAGCAGAGATGGGGGGGCGCGGGACACCATATATTTT
clone size: .; V gene: TRBV5-1; D gene: TRBD1; J gene: TRBJ1-3; CDR3 protein: CASSREDRGPGNTIYF; CDR3 DNA: TGCGCCAGCAGCCGTGAGGACAGGGGACCTGGAAACACCATATATTTT
clone size: once; V gene: TRBV7-8; D gene: .; J gene: TRBJ2-7; CDR3 protein: CASSYQVQGYRVEQYF; CDR3 DNA: TGTGCCAGCAGCTACCAGGTTCAGGGCTATAGGGTCGAGCAGTACTTC
clone size: once; V gene: TRBV9; D gene: TRBD1; J gene: TRBJ1-1; CDR3 protein: CASSTNRDSSNTEAFF; CDR3 DNA: TGTGCCAGCAGCACCAACCGGGACAGCTCAAACACTGAAGCTTTCTTT
clone size: .; V gene: TRBV15; D gene: .; J gene: TRBJ1-2; CDR3 protein: CATSREAPPNYGYTF; CDR3 DNA: TGTGCCACCAGCAGAGAGGCCCCCCCAAACTATGGCTACACCTTC
clone size: .; V gene: TRBV2; D gene: .; J gene: TRBJ1-3; CDR3 protein: CASSGEHGNTIYF; CDR3 DNA: TGTGCCAGCAGCGGGGAGCATGGAAACACCATATATTTT
clone size: .; V gene: TRBV5-4; D gene: TRBD1; J gene: TRBJ2-5; CDR3 protein: CASSSTTGGYGDQYF; CDR3 DNA: TGTGCCAGCAGCTCTACGACAGGGGGCTACGGGGACCAGTACTTC
clone size: once; V gene: TRBV19; D gene: TRBD1; J gene: TRBJ1-2; CDR3 protein: CASQREKSTGDYGYTF; CDR3 DNA: TGTGCCAGCCAAAGAGAAAAATCAACAGGGGACTATGGCTACACCTTC
clone size: .; V gene: TRBV9; D gene: .; J gene: TRBJ2-7; CDR3 protein: CASSVDPGKGEQYF; CDR3 DNA: TGTGCCAGCAGCGTAGATCCGGGGAAAGGCGAGCAGTACTTC
clone size: .; V gene: TRBV29-1; D gene: .; J gene: TRBJ1-1; CDR3 protein: CSTGHHTEAFF; CDR3 DNA: TGCAGCACCGGACATCACACTGAAGCTTTCTTT
clone size: .; V gene: TRBV30; D gene: .; J gene: TRBJ2-1; CDR3 protein: CAWTVSVAEQFF; CDR3 DNA: TGTGCCTGGACCGTGAGCGTCGCTGAGCAGTTCTTC
clone size: few; V gene: TRBV15; D gene: .; J gene: TRBJ2-7; CDR3 protein: CATSSGRGQSNEQYF; CDR3 DNA: TGTGCCACCAGCAGCGGAAGGGGCCAAAGCAACGAGCAGTACTTC
clone size: .; V gene: TRBV29-1; D gene: TRBD1; J gene: TRBJ2-7; CDR3 protein: CSVDRGPGIEQYF; CDR3 DNA: TGCAGCGTGGACAGGGGCCCCGGGATAGAGCAGTACTTC
clone size: .; V gene: TRBV27; D gene: .; J gene: TRBJ2-1; CDR3 protein: CASSYRGIQFF; CDR3 DNA: TGTGCCAGCAGTTATCGGGGAATTCAGTTCTTC
clone size: .; V gene: TRBV20-1; D gene: TRBD2; J gene: TRBJ2-3; CDR3 protein: CSARGGDTQYF; CDR3 DNA: TGCAGTGCTAGGGGGGGGGATACGCAGTATTTT
clone size: .; V gene: TRBV12-3/TRBV12-4; D gene: .; J gene: TRBJ1-4; CDR3 protein: CASSLHREGKLFF; CDR3 DNA: TGTGCCAGCAGTTTGCACAGGGAAGGGAAACTGTTTTTT
clone size: .; V gene: TRBV6-6; D gene: .; J gene: TRBJ2-7; CDR3 protein: CASSGRGVEQYF; CDR3 DNA: TGTGCCAGCAGTGGACGGGGTGTCGAGCAGTACTTC
clone size: once; V gene: TRBV5-1; D gene: TRBD1; J gene: TRBJ2-5; CDR3 protein: CASSLRTSTGAGETQYF; CDR3 DNA: TGCGCCAGCAGCCTACGAACATCGACAGGGGCGGGTGAGACCCAGTACTTC
clone size: .; V gene: TRBV27; D gene: .; J gene: TRBJ1-2; CDR3 protein: CASSFMPGGYGYTF; CDR3 DNA: TGTGCCAGCAGTTTTATGCCTGGAGGCTATGGCTACACCTTC
clone size: .; V gene: TRBV5-5; D gene: .; J gene: TRBJ2-3; CDR3 protein: CASTSAGSTDTQYF; CDR3 DNA: TGTGCCAGCACCTCGGCAGGGAGCACAGATACGCAGTATTTT
clone size: .; V gene: TRBV10-1; D gene: .; J gene: TRBJ1-6; CDR3 protein: CASTDSNNSPLHF; CDR3 DNA: TGCGCCAGCACGGACAGCAATAATTCACCCCTCCACTTT
clone size: .; V gene: TRBV6-6; D gene: .; J gene: TRBJ2-7; CDR3 protein: CASSSIGQEQYF; CDR3 DNA: TGTGCCAGCAGTTCAATTGGACAGGAGCAGTACTTC
clone size: .; V gene: TRBV7-2; D gene: .; J gene: TRBJ1-1; CDR3 protein: CASTLLNTEAFF; CDR3 DNA: TGTGCCAGCACCCTTCTGAACACTGAAGCTTTCTTT
clone size: once; V gene: TRBV6-2/TRBV6-3; D gene: TRBD1; J gene: TRBJ2-2; CDR3 protein: CASSITQGANTGELFF; CDR3 DNA: TGTGCCAGCAGCATAACACAGGGGGCGAACACCGGGGAGCTGTTTTTT
clone size: .; V gene: TRBV14; D gene: .; J gene: TRBJ2-7; CDR3 protein: CASSRSPGHSYEQYF; CDR3 DNA: TGTGCCAGCAGCCGTTCCCCGGGACATTCCTACGAGCAGTACTTC
clone size: .; V gene: TRBV15; D gene: .; J gene: TRBJ2-7; CDR3 protein: CATRRDLASNEQYF; CDR3 DNA: TGTGCCACCCGCCGGGACTTGGCCTCTAACGAGCAGTACTTC
clone size: .; V gene: TRBV6-5; D gene: TRBD1; J gene: TRBJ1-4; CDR3 protein: CASRTGQVEEKLFF; CDR3 DNA: TGTGCCAGCAGAACCGGACAGGTGGAAGAAAAACTGTTTTTT
clone size: .; V gene: TRBV2; D gene: TRBD1; J gene: TRBJ2-3; CDR3 protein: CASSGQGNTDTQYF; CDR3 DNA: TGTGCCAGCAGTGGACAGGGGAACACAGATACGCAGTATTTT
clone size: .; V gene: TRBV4-2; D gene: TRBD2; J gene: TRBJ2-2; CDR3 protein: CASSQEASGGVIGELFF; CDR3 DNA: TGTGCCAGCAGCCAAGAAGCTAGCGGGGGGGTAATCGGGGAGCTGTTTTTT
clone size: .; V gene: TRBV7-9; D gene: TRBD2; J gene: TRBJ2-3; CDR3 protein: CASSLGGNTDTQYF; CDR3 DNA: TGTGCCAGCAGCTTGGGGGGGAACACAGATACGCAGTATTTT
clone size: .; V gene: TRBV6-2/TRBV6-3; D gene: .; J gene: TRBJ1-5; CDR3 protein: CASSDDSGGYSNQPQHF; CDR3 DNA: TGTGCCAGCAGTGACGACAGTGGTGGGTATAGCAATCAGCCCCAGCATTTT
clone size: few; V gene: TRBV7-2; D gene: .; J gene: TRBJ1-3; CDR3 protein: CASSSDILFGGNTIYF; CDR3 DNA: TGTGCCAGCAGTTCCGACATTCTTTTTGGTGGAAACACCATATATTTT
clone size: .; V gene: TRBV2; D gene: .; J gene: TRBJ2-5; CDR3 protein: CASRESETQYF; CDR3 DNA: TGTGCCAGCAGGGAGTCAGAGACCCAGTACTTC